This is a list of T cell receptor beta chains from one sample in a study of CD8 T cells in ankylosing spondylitis. TCRdb ran MiXCR on the 5' RACE reads and lists one entry per CDR3 protein. The top ten clones hold under 7.5% of a sample with around 540,000 distinct CDR3 sequences, about an eighth of them seen once. What was sequenced was blood, either unsorted or a sorted T cell fraction (not recorded which). The receptors come from a male donor with ankylosing spondylitis. The CDR3 runs from the conserved cysteine through the conserved F or W. The order of the fields is J gene, V gene, D gene, clone size, CDR3 length, CDR3 protein, CDR3 DNA. A D gene is named only where the DNA matches it firmly. Only some rows state a clone size, as once, few, many or a class for expanded clones.

>TRBJ2-7|TRBV20-1|TRBD2|NA|12
CSARTSLYEQYF
TGCAGTGCCAGGACTAGCCTCTACGAGCAGTACTTC
>TRBJ2-7|TRBV5-6|NA|NA|12
CASSFGDLAQYF
TGTGCCAGCAGCTTTGGGGATTTAGCGCAGTACTTC
>TRBJ2-3|TRBV24-1|NA|few|12
CATSDYADTQYF
TGTGCCACCAGTGATTACGCAGATACGCAGTATTTT
>TRBJ1-5|TRBV18|TRBD1|NA|15
CASSQQGTGDQPQHF
TGTGCCAGCTCACAACAGGGGACCGGGGATCAGCCCCAGCATTTT
>TRBJ1-2|TRBV20-1|NA|few|12
CSASREQRGYTF
TGCAGTGCTAGCCGGGAGCAGCGTGGCTACACCTTC
>TRBJ2-3|TRBV7-9|NA|many|15
CASRFLGGGVDTQYF
TGTGCCAGCAGGTTCCTCGGTGGCGGTGTAGATACGCAGTATTTT
>TRBJ2-3|TRBV12-5|NA|NA|15
CASAPVAGPTDTQYF
TGTGCTAGTGCCCCGGTGGCCGGCCCCACAGATACGCAGTATTTT
>TRBJ1-5|TRBV12-3/TRBV12-4|TRBD1|NA|15
CASSAGTGNNQPQHF
TGTGCCAGCTCCGCCGGGACAGGAAACAATCAGCCCCAGCATTTT
>TRBJ1-4|TRBV20-1|NA|few|15
CSARDQVGGGEKLFF
TGCAGTGCTAGAGATCAGGTGGGGGGGGGTGAAAAACTGTTTTTT
>TRBJ2-2|TRBV11-2|TRBD1|many|20
CASSYRILTPGQPNTGELFF
TGTGCCAGCAGCTATCGGATTCTTACCCCGGGACAGCCTAACACCGGGGAGCTGTTTTTT
>TRBJ2-1|TRBV5-6|NA|many|12
CASSLRQVEQFF
TGTGCCAGCAGCTTGCGGCAGGTTGAGCAGTTCTTC
>TRBJ2-1|TRBV29-1|NA|few|14
CSATFGGFHNEQFF
TGCAGCGCCACATTTGGCGGGTTCCACAATGAGCAGTTCTTC
>TRBJ2-1|TRBV20-1|NA|few|14
CSANGPLTYNEQFF
TGCAGTGCCAACGGACCCCTAACTTATAATGAGCAGTTCTTC
>TRBJ1-5|TRBV7-8|NA|NA|14
CASSLAYSNQPQHF
TGTGCCAGCAGCTTAGCCTATAGCAATCAGCCCCAGCATTTT
>TRBJ1-1|TRBV5-1|TRBD1|few|15
CASSPAGTGNTEAFF
TGCGCCAGCAGCCCCGCCGGGACAGGAAATACTGAAGCTTTCTTT
>TRBJ2-2|TRBV3-1|NA|NA|16
CASSPRTTSNTGELFF
TGTGCCAGCAGCCCGCGGACTACGTCGAACACCGGGGAGCTGTTTTTT
>TRBJ1-1|TRBV7-2|NA|many|14
CASSLQGRNTEAFF
TGTGCCAGCAGCTTACAGGGGCGGAACACTGAAGCTTTCTTT
>TRBJ2-2|TRBV7-9|NA|many|15
CASSSPGTNTGELFF
TGTGCCAGCAGCTCCCCAGGGACTAACACCGGGGAGCTGTTTTTT
>TRBJ2-7|TRBV7-2|NA|NA|13
CASSRDPAYEQYF
TGTGCCAGCAGCCGGGACCCCGCCTACGAGCAGTACTTC
>TRBJ1-5|TRBV20-1|TRBD1|few|15
CSASPGQGAFQPQHF
TGCAGTGCTAGCCCCGGACAGGGGGCTTTTCAGCCCCAGCATTTT
>TRBJ1-1|TRBV20-1|TRBD1|few|14
CSASIGGYLREAFF
TGCAGTGCTAGTATAGGGGGCTATCTGAGGGAAGCTTTCTTT
>TRBJ2-3|TRBV14|NA|NA|18
CASSQDRLAWGGTDTQYF
TGTGCCAGCAGCCAAGACAGGCTAGCGTGGGGAGGCACAGATACGCAGTATTTT
>TRBJ2-6|TRBV4-2|NA|few|17
CASSQSGTGSGANVLTF
TGTGCCAGCAGCCAATCAGGAACCGGGTCTGGGGCCAACGTCCTGACTTTC
>TRBJ2-1|TRBV15|TRBD2|once|14
CATRLAGGPYEQFF
TGTGCCACCCGATTAGCGGGAGGGCCGTATGAGCAGTTCTTC
>TRBJ1-1|TRBV12-3/TRBV12-4|NA|few|11
CARGVWAEAFF
TGTGCCAGGGGGGTCTGGGCTGAAGCTTTCTTT
>TRBJ1-3|TRBV12-3/TRBV12-4|NA|many|17
CASSPPPTPISGNTIYF
TGTGCCAGCAGCCCACCTCCCACACCGATCTCTGGAAACACCATATATTTT
>TRBJ2-1|TRBV18|NA|few|17
CASSKNPDLSSYNEQFF
TGTGCCAGCTCCAAGAATCCGGACCTCAGCTCCTACAATGAGCAGTTCTTC
>TRBJ2-1|TRBV5-5|TRBD2|few|15
CASTERESSYNEQFF
TGTGCCAGCACCGAGCGGGAAAGCTCCTACAATGAGCAGTTCTTC
>TRBJ2-6|TRBV19|NA|NA|19
CASSTQVGFLASGANVLTF
TGTGCCAGTAGTACCCAGGTTGGGTTTCTTGCCTCTGGGGCCAACGTCCTGACTTTC